These 28 T cell receptor beta chains were all obtained from the same sample, sequenced in a study of blood T cell repertoires in COVID-19. Profiled with immunoSEQ multiplex PCR; TCRdb holds only in-frame clones, not every one. Of around 190,000 clones listed, 75% to 85% were seen once; the top ten hold roughly 9.6%. Sequences were obtained from peripheral blood. The origin of the receptors is a woman between 40 and 55 years old with COVID-19, enrolled during active disease.

This chain's CDR3 is CATSRTLGGGTDTQYF. CDR3 bases: TGTGCCACCAGCAGAACCCTCGGCGGGGGCACAGATACGCAGTATTTT. The chain recombines TRBV15 with TRBJ2-3; the D gene is possibly TRBD2 (6 bases). The CDR3 length is 16 residues. The V gene lost 2 bases and the J gene lost 1 base, with 13 bases spanning the gap. The germline gives CDR1 LNHNV, CDR2 YYDKDF (reference sequence). The variable domain in full, with the rest retrieved from reference TRBV15 and TRBJ2-3, is DAMVIQNPRYQVTQFGKPVTLSCSQTLNHNVMYWYQQKSSQAPKLLFHYYDKDFNNEADTPDNFQSRRPNTSFCFLDIRSPGLGDTAMYLCATSRTLGGGTDTQYFGPGTRLTVL.

This chain links TRBV27 with TRBJ1-2; 7 positions agree with TRBD1. With 9 bases clipped from V and 3 bases from J, the junction kept 4 bases outside the gene matches. The CDR3 covers 12 residues. CDR1 and CDR2 from the germline V gene are MNHEY and SMNVEV (reference sequence). CDR3 bases: TGTGCCAGTAAGGGGACAGACTATGGCTACACCTTC. Its translation: CASKGTDYGYTF.

This clone turned up a few times. The genes are TRBV2 and TRBJ1-1, with 7 bases aligning to TRBD1. Germline V lookup: CDR1 SNHLY, CDR2 FYNNEI. With V trimmed by 4 bases and J by 5 bases, 10 bases remained unmatched. The CDR3 sequence is 15 residues long. In nucleotides, the CDR3 is TGTGCCAGCAGTGCGACAGGGACGACAACAACTGAAGCTTTCTTT. Translated: CASSATGTTTTEAFF.

The chain recombines TRBV28 with TRBJ1-4; D call uncertain. The CDR3 covers 17 residues. Germline V gene lookup returns CDR1 MDHEN and CDR2 SYDVKM. V dropped 4 bases and J dropped 1 base, with 16 bases sitting between them. CDR3 nucleotides: TGTGCCAGCAGTTCCCCCATCGGTCGGGGAACTAATGAAAAACTGTTTTTT. Translation: CASSSPIGRGTNEKLFF. The variable domain in full, with the rest retrieved from reference TRBV28 and TRBJ1-4, is DVKVTQSSRYLVKRTGEKVFLECVQDMDHENMFWYRQDPGLGLRLIYFSYDVKMKEKGDIPEGYSVSREKKERFSLILESASTNQTSMYLCASSSPIGRGTNEKLFFGSGTQLSVL.

The chain combines TRBV28 with TRBJ1-5, with 9 nucleotides matching TRBD1. The CDR3 extends over 15 amino acids. Germline V gives CDR1 MDHEN, CDR2 SYDVKM. J gave up 5 bases and V 6 bases, and 8 bases lay outside the gene matches. The DNA of the CDR3 is TGTGCCAGCAGATCACAGGGGGCGGGGGATCAGCCCCAGCATTTT. This sequence encodes CASRSQGAGDQPQHF.

CDR3 sequence (DNA): TGTGCCAGCAACCTCGACAGGGGGCCAGATACGCAGTATTTT. It encodes CASNLDRGPDTQYF. V and J are TRBV2 and TRBJ2-3; the match to TRBD1 covers 10 bases. The CDR3 has 14 residues. The germline V gene encodes CDR1 SNHLY and CDR2 FYNNEI. Trimming cost V 7 bases and J 4 bases; bases outside gene matches: 5.

V gene TRBV4-1 combines with J gene TRBJ2-1; D is unclear. Germline V gene sequence: CDR1 MGHRA, CDR2 YSYEKL. Trimming took off 0 bases at V and 8 bases at J, with 8 bases between the two ends. The CDR3 consists of 13 residues. For the CDR3, the DNA is TGCGCCAGCAGCCAAGAAATTCTCGATGAGCAGTTCTTC. It is translated as CASSQEILDEQFF.

The genes are TRBV19 and TRBJ2-1; no reliable D call. Trimming stripped 1 base from V and 0 bases from J, with 4 bases between. Germline CDR1 is LNHDA and CDR2 is SQIVND (reference sequence). The length of the CDR3 is 14 residues. DNA for the CDR3: TGTGCCAGTAGTATAGGTAGCTCCTACAATGAGCAGTTCTTC. Amino acid sequence: CASSIGSSYNEQFF.

The chain links TRBV2 to TRBJ2-3; D is undetermined. V was clipped by 6 bases and J by 3 bases, with 13 bases between them. The CDR3 has 14 residues. Germline loops: CDR1 SNHLY, CDR2 FYNNEI. The CDR3 spells CASRSQTRTDTQYF. In DNA form, the CDR3 reads TGTGCCAGCAGGTCACAGACCCGGACAGATACGCAGTATTTT.

The chain links TRBV7-9 to TRBJ2-1; the match to TRBD1 covers 9 bases. Germline V CDR1 and CDR2: SEHNR, FQNEAQ (reference sequence). The CDR3 is made up of 16 amino acids. J was trimmed by 3 bases and V by 6 bases; bases with no gene match: 9. The CDR3 reads CASRNPGQGHYNEQFF. DNA of the CDR3: TGTGCCAGCAGGAATCCGGGACAGGGACACTACAATGAGCAGTTCTTC.

J is TRBJ1-5 and V is TRBV27; 8 positions agree with TRBD1. The CDR3 contains 16 residues. Germline assignment: CDR1 MNHEY and CDR2 SMNVEV (reference sequence). J gave up 4 bases and V 5 bases, and 10 bases lay outside the gene matches. CDR3 nucleotide sequence: TGTGCCAGCAGTACCCTCGGGACAGGTTTAAATCAGCCCCAGCATTTT. The encoded protein is CASSTLGTGLNQPQHF.

The chain couples TRBV9 to TRBJ2-5; D is perhaps TRBD1 (6 bases). Trimming removed 2 bases at V and 5 bases at J, with 16 bases between. The CDR3 has 15 amino acids. Germline CDR1 and CDR2: SGDLS and YYNGEE. The CDR3 DNA sequence: TGTGCCAGCAGCGTCTCCCAGACAGGAAAGGAGACCCAGTACTTC. Residues: CASSVSQTGKETQYF.

This chain connects TRBV24-1 to TRBJ2-2; the D is unclear. The CDR3 consists of 12 residues. Trimming cost V 6 bases and J 6 bases, with 7 bases left between them. Germline lookup yields CDR1 KGHDR and CDR2 SFDVKD. CDR3 in amino acids: CATSPRAGELFF. DNA of the CDR3: TGTGCCACCAGTCCCCGGGCCGGGGAGCTGTTTTTT.

This chain joins TRBV28 and TRBJ2-7; perhaps TRBD1 as D (6 bases). CDR1 is MDHEN, CDR2 SYDVKM, per germline. Trimming stripped 1 base from V and 3 bases from J, with 10 bases between. There are 14 residues in the CDR3. CDR3 residues: CASSLLQGYYEQYF. In DNA, the CDR3 is TGTGCCAGCAGTTTATTGCAGGGGTACTACGAGCAGTACTTC.

This CDR3 is CASSLTGQGRTEAFF. Here the CDR3 DNA reads TGTGCCAGCAGTTTGACTGGACAGGGGCGTACTGAAGCTTTCTTT. The chain couples TRBV28 to TRBJ1-1, with TRBD1 matching over 9 bases. The V gene's germline CDR1 is MDHEN and CDR2 SYDVKM. Germline trimming cut 3 bases from V and 5 bases from J; bases unmatched to any gene: 7. There are 15 residues in the CDR3.

The chain carries TRBV14 and TRBJ1-1, with 7 bases that match TRBD1. Germline V gives CDR1 SGHDN, CDR2 FVKESK. The CDR3 runs 14 residues. V dropped 0 bases and J dropped 5; count of bases not matched to a gene: 3. CDR3 bases: TGTGCCAGCAGCCAAGAAACAGGGGATACTGAAGCTTTCTTT. This translates into CASSQETGDTEAFF.

This clone was recorded only once. The V call is TRBV4-1, the J call TRBJ1-2, with D possibly TRBD1 on 5 matching bases. Germline-derived CDR1 and CDR2 are MGHRA and YSYEKL. The germline V and J ends were trimmed by 3 bases and 2 bases, with 10 bases remaining between them. The CDR3 is made up of 14 amino acids. CDR3 sequence reads: CASSHSQGNYGYTF. The CDR3 DNA is TGCGCCAGCAGCCACTCCCAGGGCAACTATGGCTACACCTTC.

The chain uses TRBV29-1 and TRBJ2-2; tentative D call: TRBD1 (6 bases). Germline CDR1 SQVTM, CDR2 ANQGSEA. CDR3 length: 13 amino acids. V was trimmed by 6 bases and J by 3 bases, leaving 11 bases between them. The CDR3 protein is CSVGDKHTGELFF. In DNA form, the CDR3 reads TGCAGCGTCGGGGACAAACACACCGGGGAGCTGTTTTTT.

This rearrangement joins TRBV5-4 to TRBJ1-2; TRBD1 agrees at 8 bases. Trimming removed 0 bases from V and 8 bases from J; junction bases left unmatched: 12. The CDR3 spans 16 residues. The V gene's germline CDR1 is SGHNT and CDR2 YYREEE (reference sequence). The CDR3 DNA reads as TGTGCCAGCAGCTTGGCCTCGGGACAGGCGAGAGTCGGCTACACCTTC. Translating gives CASSLASGQARVGYTF. Full variable domain (rest looked up from reference TRBV5-4 and TRBJ1-2): ETGVTQSPTHLIKTRGQQVTLRCSSQSGHNTVSWYQQALGQGPQFIFQYYREEENGRGNFPPRFSGLQFPNYSSELNVNALELDDSALYLCASSLASGQARVGYTFGSGTRLTVV.

The chain links TRBV2 to TRBJ2-7; weak D call: TRBD1 (6 bases). This CDR3 is built from 14 residues. The germline CDR1 and CDR2 sequences are SNHLY and FYNNEI. The V and J ends lost 8 bases and 3 bases respectively, with 17 bases between them. CDR3 loop: CASWDTGIVYEQYV. DNA of the CDR3: TGTGCCAGCTGGGACACAGGGATAGTCTACGAGCAGTACGTC.

The chain combines TRBV9 with TRBJ1-4, with D possibly TRBD1 on 6 matching bases. V was clipped by 7 bases and J by 3 bases, with 10 bases between them. This CDR3 spans 13 amino acids. Per germline, CDR1 SGDLS and CDR2 YYNGEE. CDR3 residues: CASGDISNEKLFF. The CDR3 region has the DNA TGTGCCAGCGGGGACATCTCTAATGAAAAACTGTTTTTT.

The chain couples TRBV7-3 to TRBJ2-2; perhaps TRBD2 as D (5 bases). The CDR3 has 13 amino acids. CDR1 is SGHTA, CDR2 FQGTGA, per germline. Trimming took off 8 bases at V and 0 bases at J, with 7 bases between the two ends. CDR3 sequence: CASRRANTGELFF. CDR3 sequence (DNA): TGTGCCAGCCGGCGGGCGAACACCGGGGAGCTGTTTTTT.

This clone has at least ten counts. Additional DNA sequences in this sample encode the identical CDR3. This rearrangement joins TRBV4-1 to TRBJ2-1, with 9 positions matching TRBD2. Germline V gene lookup returns CDR1 MGHRA and CDR2 YSYEKL. Trimming at V came to 1 base and at J to 2 bases, leaving 0 bases not matched to a gene. The CDR3 is 15 amino acids. CDR3 coding DNA: TGCGCCAGCAGCCAAGGCGGGGGGGCCTACAATGAGCAGTTCTTC. Translated, it gives CASSQGGGAYNEQFF.

The chain couples TRBV5-4 to TRBJ2-2; D is unclear. Trimming pared 3 bases from V and 3 bases from J, leaving 3 bases between. Germline assignment: CDR1 SGHNT and CDR2 YYREEE (reference sequence). This CDR3 has 12 amino acids. The CDR3 DNA follows: TGTGCCAGCAGCTCGGACACCGGGGAGCTGTTTTTT. This gives the protein CASSSDTGELFF.

The rearrangement uses TRBV6-4 and TRBJ2-3; 9 positions match TRBD2. The CDR3 sequence is 15 residues long. V was clipped by 3 bases and J by 6 bases; unmatched bases: 7. Germline CDR1 and CDR2: MRHNA and SNTAGT. CDR3 amino acids: CASSETSGASDTQYF. DNA of the CDR3: TGTGCCAGCAGTGAGACTAGCGGTGCCTCGGATACGCAGTATTTT.

This chain uses TRBV5-5 with TRBJ2-7; the match to TRBD2 covers 10 bases. Trimming at V came to 4 bases and at J to 3 bases, leaving 7 bases not matched to a gene. The germline V gene has CDR1 SGHKS and CDR2 YYEKEE (reference sequence). This CDR3 contains 15 residues. The CDR3 reads CASSATSGKNYEQYF. The CDR3 DNA follows: TGTGCCAGCAGCGCCACTAGCGGGAAAAACTACGAGCAGTACTTC. Based on the CDR3 plus reference TRBV5-5 and TRBJ2-7, the full variable domain is DAGVTQSPTHLIKTRGQQVTLRCSPISGHKSVSWYQQVLGQGPQFIFQYYEKEERGRGNFPDRFSARQFPNYSSELNVNALLLGDSALYLCASSATSGKNYEQYFGPGTRLTVT.

This chain joins TRBV7-9 and TRBJ2-3; no reliable D call. Trimming shortened V by 4 bases and J by 13 bases, and 15 bases separated the two germline ends. The CDR3 sequence is 12 residues long. Germline V lookup: CDR1 SEHNR, CDR2 FQNEAQ (reference sequence). The CDR3, as DNA: TGTGCCAGCAGCTCCCTGCCTGCTGAGGAGTATTTT. Its protein product is CASSSLPAEEYF.

The chain has TRBV10-2 and TRBJ1-1; D is uncertain. Germline V gene data show CDR1 as WSHSY and CDR2 as SAAADI. This CDR3 contains 12 residues. V was pared by 4 bases and J by 4 bases, with 7 bases between. In DNA, the CDR3 is TGCGCCAGCAGTGGGCCGGGCACTGAAGCTTTCTTT. This sequence encodes CASSGPGTEAFF.